This T cell receptor (beta chain) was captured by sequencing in a study of shared clonotypes between healthy human individuals. Turning to the study itself: Researchers drew samples from a couple of women and a few men aged 18 to 49.

The study, taken as a whole, reports: Shared clonotypes: roughly 4.5% naive CD4, roughly 3.8% naive CD8, about 2.2% memory CD4, under 0.5% memory CD8. Naive subsets typically showed greater estimated richness than memory subsets. Expectations were that clonotype sharing among donors would be affected by sequencing depth.

Turning to this clone: Its antigen is not identified.

Clones were read by immunoSEQ multiplex PCR, and TCRdb kept only the in-frame ones, dropping some. Counted here are 2,500,000 or so clones, around 90% occurring once; the ten biggest clones make up roughly 0.15%. The junction had 6 bases not matched to a gene; V was cut back by 0 bases and J by 7 bases. The CDR3 spans 15 residues. Germline V CDR1 and CDR2: SGHNT, YYREEE (reference sequence). This TCR came from a man younger than 30 in good health. The sample taken for sequencing was naive CD4+ T cells sorted from blood. The subset here: CD45RA+ positively selected. The chain joins TRBV5-4 to TRBJ2-1; 8 bases fit TRBD2. CDR3 coding DNA: TGTGCCAGCAGCTTGGAGGCCGGGGGGGCAAATGAGCAGTTCTTC. It encodes CASSLEAGGANEQFF.